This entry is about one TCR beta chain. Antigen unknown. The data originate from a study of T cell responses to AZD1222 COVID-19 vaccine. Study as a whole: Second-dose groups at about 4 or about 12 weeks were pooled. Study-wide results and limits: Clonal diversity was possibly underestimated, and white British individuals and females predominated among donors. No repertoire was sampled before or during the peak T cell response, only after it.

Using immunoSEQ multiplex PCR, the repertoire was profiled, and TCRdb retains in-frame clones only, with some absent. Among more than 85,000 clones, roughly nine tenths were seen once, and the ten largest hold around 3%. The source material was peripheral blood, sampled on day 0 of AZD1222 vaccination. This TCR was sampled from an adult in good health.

CDR3 loop: CASRGVNNSPLHF. For the CDR3, the DNA is TGTGCCAGTAGGGGCGTAAATAATTCACCCCTCCACTTT. This chain connects TRBV28 to TRBJ1-6, with D possibly TRBD1 on 5 matching bases. Trimming took 9 bases from V and 5 from J, leaving 11 bases between them. This CDR3 has 13 amino acids. Germline V lookup: CDR1 MDHEN, CDR2 SYDVKM.